Here is one T cell receptor beta chain with its context. Its antigen is unidentified. The data stem from a study of T cell repertoires in cytomegalovirus infection. About the study: Public TCR beta signature analysis indicated the presence of both CMV infection and matching HLA type. Overall study results and limits: What dominated the ex vivo response were HLA-C-restricted CMV-specific TCR beta clonotypes. The cumulative frequency of public TCR beta families distinguished individuals who carried CMV together with the relevant HLA.

V lost 1 base to trimming and J lost 2 bases; unmatched junction nucleotides: 4. Germline CDR1 MNHGY, CDR2 SAAAGT. This CDR3 is 15 amino acids long. MiXCR, applied by TCRdb to the reads, yields one record per CDR3 protein. The table lists about 450,000 distinct CDR3 sequences, roughly 30% of them singletons. The clonotype was recovered from a human donor in good health (CMV status not recorded). Some clones in this sample may be carry-over from other donors' samples. The V gene is TRBV6-8, the J gene TRBJ2-5; the match to TRBD2 covers 7 bases. The sample comprised PBMCs. CDR3 protein: CASSYFGGGQETQYF. For the CDR3, the DNA is TGTGCCAGCAGTTACTTCGGGGGAGGGCAAGAGACCCAGTACTTC.